Presented here are 22 T cell receptor beta chains from one specimen sequenced in a study of blood T cell repertoires in COVID-19. This table comes from immunoSEQ multiplex PCR, and its TCRdb copy is limited to in-frame clones, with some not included. Of 150,000 to 200,000 clones listed, around 85% are singletons. The sequencing input was peripheral blood. Receptor source: a man between 50 and 59 years old with active or convalescent COVID-19.

The J gene is TRBJ2-7, the V gene TRBV24-1, with 7 positions matching TRBD1. CDR1 is KGHDR and CDR2 is SFDVKD in the germline V gene. V was clipped by 4 bases and J by 5 bases; unmatched bases: 7. The CDR3 has 14 amino acids. CDR3 loop: CATSDPDRMDEQYF. CDR3 DNA sequence: TGTGCCACCAGTGACCCGGACAGGATGGACGAGCAGTACTTC.

This sequence joins TRBV27 and TRBJ1-4, with a weak D call TRBD1 (6 bases). Germline CDR1 MNHEY, CDR2 SMNVEV (reference sequence). The V end lost 8 bases, the J end lost 8 bases, and 21 bases lay between the germline ends. The CDR3 has 15 amino acids. The CDR3 DNA is TGTGCCAGCTCGAGCCTCTTGGGGGCCGGGGAAAAACTGTTTTTT. Its protein is CASSSLLGAGEKLFF.

This chain connects TRBV6-4 to TRBJ1-5; 8 positions match TRBD1. Germline V gene sequence: CDR1 MRHNA, CDR2 SNTAGT. V lost 5 bases and J lost 7; bases outside the gene matches: 7. This CDR3 has 14 amino acids. CDR3: CASSPGGYGQPQHF. DNA for the CDR3: TGTGCCAGCAGTCCAGGGGGCTACGGCCAGCCCCAGCATTTT.

V is TRBV28 and J is TRBJ2-2; TRBD1 aligns across 11 bases. V was pared by 6 bases and J by 6 bases, with 3 bases of the junction left unmatched. The CDR3 is 14 residues long. From germline, CDR1 is MDHEN and CDR2 SYDVKM. For the CDR3, the DNA is TGTGCCAGCAGGGACAGGGGGCGCTCCGGGGAGCTGTTTTTT. Translating gives CASRDRGRSGELFF.

The chain recombines TRBV12-3 or TRBV12-4 with TRBJ2-7; 7 nucleotides line up with TRBD1. J gave up 5 bases and V 4 bases, and 5 bases lay outside the gene matches. This CDR3 region has 13 residues. The CDR3 loop reads CASSSTGFHEQYF. The CDR3 DNA follows: TGTGCCAGCAGTTCGACAGGGTTTCACGAGCAGTACTTC.

This chain links TRBV9 with TRBJ2-1; 9 bases match TRBD1. Germline V gives CDR1 SGDLS, CDR2 YYNGEE. Losses at the gene ends were 2 bases for V and 3 bases for J; bases not matched to a gene: 6. This CDR3 spans 16 amino acids. This CDR3 reads CASSVEDRGFYNEQFF. CDR3 DNA: TGTGCCAGCAGCGTTGAAGACAGGGGGTTCTACAATGAGCAGTTCTTC.

This chain uses TRBV18 with TRBJ1-4; TRBD1 matches at 8 bases. V lost 4 bases to trimming and J lost 6 bases; unmatched junction nucleotides: 7. CDR1 is KGHSH, CDR2 LQKENI, per germline. The CDR3 contains 15 residues. The CDR3 DNA reads TGTGCCAGCTCACGACCGGGACAGGAGGATGAAAAACTGTTTTTT. Translating gives CASSRPGQEDEKLFF.

This chain uses TRBV3-1 (or the pseudogene TRBV3-2) with TRBJ2-3; the D gene is possibly TRBD2 (6 bases). The CDR3 has 16 residues. V was cut by 0 bases and J by 6 bases, with 16 bases left in between. The germline V gene has CDR1 LGHDT and CDR2 YNNKEL (reference sequence). CDR3 nucleotide sequence: TGTGCCAGCAGCCAAGATTGGCCCGGGAGAGGCGATACGCAGTATTTT. This codes for CASSQDWPGRGDTQYF.

The V call is TRBV28, the J call TRBJ1-2; TRBD1 matches at 9 bases. The CDR3 extends over 13 amino acids. Germline values: CDR1 MDHEN, CDR2 SYDVKM. Germline trimming cut 5 bases from V and 6 bases from J; bases unmatched to any gene: 4. CDR3 nucleotide sequence: TGTGCCAGCAGTCCCACAGGGGGCGATGGCTACACCTTC. This translates into CASSPTGGDGYTF.

This rearrangement joins TRBV2 to TRBJ1-4; TRBD1 matches 9 bases. V was pared by 8 bases and J by 10 bases, with 8 bases of the junction left unmatched. CDR1 SNHLY and CDR2 FYNNEI come from the germline V gene. The CDR3 spans 13 residues. This chain's CDR3 is CASHAPTGGKLFF. The CDR3 DNA sequence: TGTGCCAGCCACGCCCCGACAGGGGGAAAACTGTTTTTT.

This rearrangement joins TRBV21-1 to TRBJ1-5; TRBD1 is taken as the D call from the table, unchecked against the DNA. TRBV21-1 is tagged as a pseudogene. The CDR3 consists of 11 residues. The CDR3 nucleotides read TGTGCCGTCACAGGCATTGGGCCCCAGCATTTT. Translation gives CAVTGIGPQHF.

V and J are TRBV19 and TRBJ1-2, with 7 bases identical to TRBD1. There are 14 residues in the CDR3. Germline assignment: CDR1 LNHDA and CDR2 SQIVND (reference sequence). Trimming at V came to 9 bases and at J to 7 bases, leaving 14 bases not matched to a gene. CDR3 sequence: CASKVDQGVGGYTF. The CDR3 DNA follows: TGTGCCAGCAAAGTTGACCAGGGGGTTGGTGGCTACACCTTC. The whole variable domain, filled in from reference TRBV19 and TRBJ1-2, reads DGGITQSPKYLFRKEGQNVTLSCEQNLNHDAMYWYRQDPGQGLRLIYYSQIVNDFQKGDIAEGYSVSREKKESFPLTVTSAQKNPTAFYLCASKVDQGVGGYTFGSGTRLTVV.

Details on this clone: A junction boundary mismatches the germline segment, possibly from a read error. The sample has other DNA sequences that encode this CDR3 too. For the CDR3, the DNA is TGTGCCAGCTCCCCACAGGACAGGGGAAACACCATATATTTT. This codes for CASSPQDRGNTIYF. V and J are TRBV18 and TRBJ1-3, with TRBD1 identical over 7 bases. The CDR3 runs 14 residues. The germline CDR1 and CDR2 sequences are KGHSH and LQKENI.

The chain joins TRBV7-2 to TRBJ1-4; TRBD1 agrees at 10 bases. Germline V lookup: CDR1 SGHTA, CDR2 FQGNSA. Losses at the gene ends were 0 bases for V and 7 bases for J; bases not matched to a gene: 5. CDR3 length: 16 amino acids. The CDR3, as DNA: TGTGCCAGCAGCTTAGCGGGGGGACAGGGGTTTGAAAAACTGTTTTTT. As protein: CASSLAGGQGFEKLFF. The variable domain in full, with the rest retrieved from reference TRBV7-2 and TRBJ1-4, is GAGVSQSPSNKVTEKGKDVELRCDPISGHTALYWYRQSLGQGLEFLIYFQGNSAPDKSGLPSDRFSAERTGGSVSTLTIQRTQQEDSAVYLCASSLAGGQGFEKLFFGSGTQLSVL.

The V gene is TRBV5-1, the J gene TRBJ1-4, with D hard to call. V gave up 4 bases and J gave up 8 bases, with 12 bases separating them. The CDR3 has 13 residues. The germline gives CDR1 SGHRS, CDR2 YFSETQ. CDR3 nucleotide sequence: TGCGCCAGCAGCGCGGGCGTCGGAGAAAAACTGTTTTTT. This encodes CASSAGVGEKLFF.

V is TRBV5-1 and J is TRBJ1-2; TRBD1 might be the D (6 bases). V was cut by 0 bases and J by 7 bases, with 13 bases left in between. Per germline, CDR1 SGHRS and CDR2 YFSETQ. The CDR3 is 14 residues long. CDR3 nucleotide sequence: TGCGCCAGCAGCTTGGATGGGGGCGTTGGTGGCTACACCTTC. It is translated as CASSLDGGVGGYTF.

This clone came up once. The chain links TRBV18 to TRBJ2-3; D gene uncertain. The germline V gene encodes CDR1 KGHSH and CDR2 LQKENI. Trimming removed 3 bases at V and 6 bases at J, with 16 bases between. The CDR3 has 15 residues. This CDR3 is CASSPAGTFTDTQYF. The DNA of the CDR3 is TGTGCCAGCTCACCGGCTGGCACGTTCACCGATACGCAGTATTTT.

The V gene is TRBV7-6, the J gene TRBJ1-4; D remains ambiguous. Germline V lookup: CDR1 SGHVS, CDR2 FNYEAQ. The CDR3 sequence is 14 residues long. Trimming took off 4 bases at V and 8 bases at J, with 14 bases between the two ends. The CDR3 bases are TGTGCCAGCAGCTCATTGCTGGCCGGGGAAAAACTGTTTTTT. Translating gives CASSSLLAGEKLFF.

V usage is TRBV5-1 and J usage is TRBJ2-7; 10 bases match TRBD1. CDR1 is SGHRS, CDR2 YFSETQ, per germline. This CDR3 region has 16 residues. The J segment lost 3 bases and the V segment lost 1 base, leaving 7 bases of the junction unmatched. This chain's CDR3 is CASSLTTGTGVYEQYF. CDR3 nucleotide sequence: TGCGCCAGCAGCTTGACCACCGGGACAGGGGTCTACGAGCAGTACTTC.

The chain employs TRBV18 and TRBJ1-1, with D unresolved. Germline V gene sequence: CDR1 KGHSH, CDR2 LQKENI. The CDR3 loop spans 17 amino acids. Trimming removed 0 bases from V and 4 bases from J, with 18 bases in between. This CDR3 is CASSPPGGSLRPTEAFF. The CDR3 DNA sequence: TGTGCCAGCTCACCACCCGGAGGCTCTCTTAGGCCCACTGAAGCTTTCTTT.

This chain links TRBV4-2 with TRBJ2-7; D is undetermined. Germline V gene data show CDR1 as LGHNA and CDR2 as YNFKEQ. Trimming stripped 0 bases from V and 7 bases from J, with 10 bases between. The length of the CDR3 is 13 residues. CDR3 DNA sequence: TGTGCCAGCAGCCAAGACCCTCAGGATGAGCAGTACTTC. Its protein product is CASSQDPQDEQYF.

The chain has TRBV24-1 and TRBJ2-1; weak D call: TRBD2 (6 bases). The V gene's germline CDR1 is KGHDR and CDR2 SFDVKD. Trimming stripped 3 bases from V and 0 bases from J, with 11 bases between. The length of the CDR3 is 16 residues. CDR3 sequence reads: CATSDGDSGSYNEQFF. DNA for the CDR3: TGTGCCACCAGTGATGGGGATAGCGGCTCCTACAATGAGCAGTTCTTC.